This TCR beta chain was retrieved from a study of shared clonotypes between healthy human individuals. V gave up 7 bases and J gave up 3 bases; unmatched junction bases: 1. The germline V gene encodes CDR1 ENHRY and CDR2 SYGVKD. The CDR3 extends over 13 amino acids. Clones were sequenced by immunoSEQ multiplex PCR, and TCRdb holds only the in-frame ones, with some missing. The sample contains hundreds of thousands of clones, about 76% of which appear only once. Sequencing input: PBMCs. This sequence originates from a woman aged 40 to 50 in good health. Some clones in this sample may be carry-over from other donors' samples. The V call is TRBV10-3, the J call TRBJ2-1; TRBD2 aligns across 9 bases. The CDR3 DNA follows: TGTGCCATCAAGCGGGAGGACTACAATGAGCAGTTCTTC. It encodes CAIKREDYNEQFF.